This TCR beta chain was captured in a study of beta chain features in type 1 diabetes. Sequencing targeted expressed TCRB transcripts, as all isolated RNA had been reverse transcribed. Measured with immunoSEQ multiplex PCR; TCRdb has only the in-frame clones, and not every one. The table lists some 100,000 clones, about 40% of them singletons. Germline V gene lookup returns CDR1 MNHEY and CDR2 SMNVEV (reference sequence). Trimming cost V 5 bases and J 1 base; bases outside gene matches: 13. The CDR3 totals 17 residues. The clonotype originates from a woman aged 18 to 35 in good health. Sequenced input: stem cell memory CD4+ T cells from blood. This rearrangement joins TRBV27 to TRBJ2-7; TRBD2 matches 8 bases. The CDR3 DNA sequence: TGTGCCAGCAGTCCAAATACAGCGGGAGTGGGGTCCTACGAGCAGTACTTC. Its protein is CASSPNTAGVGSYEQYF.